This T cell receptor (beta chain) appears in the sequencing data of a study of blood T cells in healthy people across ages. Background on the study: In model experiments, template switching was able to capture about one barcoded beta molecule for every two T cells that were present.

Every donor contributed approximately 10 milliliters of peripheral blood by blood draw. A J-beta primer mix and a sample-barcoded 5' primer were used in a second PCR of about 6 to 12 cycles. One entry per CDR3 protein results from TCRdb running MiXCR on the 5' RACE reads. The sample carries 710,000 or so distinct CDR3 sequences, 22% recorded once. CDR3 length equals 12 residues. Germline V gives CDR1 LNHDA, CDR2 SQIVND (reference sequence). V lost 7 bases and J 6 bases, leaving 13 bases between the germline ends. The rearrangement joins TRBV19 to TRBJ2-7; tentative D call: TRBD1 (6 bases). The specimen was blood. The TCR sequence derives from a man in his 70s in good health. CDR3 DNA: TGTGCCAGTAAAAAACAGGGCGGCGAGCAGTACTTC. It codes for CASKKQGGEQYF.